This is a list of T cell receptor beta chains from one sample in a study of CD8 T cells in Susac syndrome. TCRdb reprocessed the immunoSEQ multiplex PCR reads via MiXCR and lists one record per CDR3 protein. The sample records approximately 120,000 distinct CDR3 sequences, around 95% being singletons. The specimen was CD4+ T cells from PBMCs. The origin of the receptors is a human donor in good health. The CDR3 runs from the conserved cysteine through the conserved F or W. The D gene is left open where the match is weak. Rows may omit the clone size; those that give it use once, few, many or a size class.

clone size	D gene	V gene	J gene	CDR3 length	CDR3 protein	CDR3 DNA
NA	TRBD2	TRBV6-5	TRBJ2-5	15	CASESQRGGLETQYF	TGTGCCAGCGAAAGCCAGCGGGGGGGCCTCGAGACCCAGTACTTC
NA	NA	TRBV19	TRBJ1-1	13	CASSIQGNTEAFF	TGTGCCAGTAGCATTCAGGGGAACACTGAAGCTTTCTTT
NA	TRBD1	TRBV24-1	TRBJ2-1	15	CATSGAGTGLNEQFF	TGTGCCACCAGTGGCGCCGGGACAGGGCTCAATGAGCAGTTCTTC
NA	NA	TRBV2	TRBJ1-2	13	CASTREQGGGYTF	TGTGCCAGCACCCGAGAACAGGGAGGAGGCTACACCTTC
NA	NA	TRBV5-1	TRBJ1-1	15	CASTQQGHTNTEAFF	TGCGCCAGCACCCAGCAAGGACACACGAACACTGAAGCTTTCTTT
NA	TRBD1	TRBV10-3	TRBJ1-2	14	CAISRGQDNYGYTF	TGTGCCATCAGCCGGGGACAGGACAACTATGGCTACACCTTC
NA	NA	TRBV6-5	TRBJ2-7	13	CASNVNQGREQYF	TGTGCCAGCAACGTGAATCAGGGTCGGGAGCAGTACTTC
NA	TRBD2	TRBV6-5	TRBJ2-5	14	CASSRGLGKETQYF	TGTGCCAGCAGCCGAGGACTAGGTAAAGAGACCCAGTACTTC
NA	NA	TRBV20-1	TRBJ1-5	15	CSAREGERVNQPQHF	TGCAGTGCTAGAGAGGGCGAACGGGTCAATCAGCCCCAGCATTTT
NA	TRBD1	TRBV6-5	TRBJ2-1	14	CASSADRGPNEQFF	TGTGCCAGCAGTGCTGACAGGGGCCCGAATGAGCAGTTCTTC
NA	TRBD1	TRBV25-1	TRBJ2-1	15	CASSEYGTERNEQFF	TGTGCCAGCAGTGAATACGGGACAGAGAGAAATGAGCAGTTCTTC
NA	TRBD1	TRBV29-1	TRBJ2-5	14	CSVKPGTGKETQYF	TGCAGCGTTAAACCCGGGACAGGGAAAGAGACCCAGTACTTC
NA	TRBD1	TRBV3-1	TRBJ1-6	15	CASSLGQGGNSPLHF	TGTGCCAGCAGCCTAGGACAGGGGGGGAATTCACCCCTCCACTTT
NA	TRBD2	TRBV15	TRBJ2-1	16	CATSKTGLAPNNEQFF	TGTGCCACCAGCAAAACAGGACTAGCACCAAACAATGAGCAGTTCTTC
NA	NA	TRBV6-5	TRBJ1-6	15	CASSTGQGYNSPLHF	TGTGCCAGCAGTACAGGCCAAGGGTATAATTCACCCCTCCACTTT
NA	TRBD1	TRBV29-1	TRBJ1-2	14	CSARDRRTNYGYTF	TGCAGCGCCCGGGACAGAAGAACTAACTATGGCTACACCTTC
once	NA	TRBV25-1	TRBJ2-5	15	CASSDGQGFQETQYF	TGTGCCAGCAGTGACGGGCAGGGATTTCAAGAGACCCAGTACTTC
NA	NA	TRBV5-1	TRBJ2-2	13	CASSPFRAGELFF	TGCGCCAGCAGCCCCTTCCGAGCCGGGGAGCTGTTTTTT
NA	TRBD2	TRBV2	TRBJ2-7	15	CASSAAGVGGWEQYF	TGTGCCAGCAGTGCGGCGGGAGTCGGTGGCTGGGAGCAGTACTTC
NA	TRBD1	TRBV7-2	TRBJ2-5	15	CASSFQTGYGETQYF	TGTGCCAGCAGCTTCCAGACAGGGTATGGGGAGACCCAGTACTTC
NA	TRBD1	TRBV20-1	TRBJ1-2	15	CSARDRGRPYYGYTF	TGCAGTGCTCGGGACAGGGGAAGACCCTATTATGGCTACACCTTC
NA	TRBD1	TRBV20-1	TRBJ2-1	13	CSARDRWADEQFF	TGCAGTGCTCGGGACAGATGGGCCGATGAGCAGTTCTTC
NA	NA	TRBV12-3/TRBV12-4	TRBJ2-5	12	CASSSDLGTQYF	TGTGCCAGCAGTTCCGACCTCGGGACCCAGTACTTC